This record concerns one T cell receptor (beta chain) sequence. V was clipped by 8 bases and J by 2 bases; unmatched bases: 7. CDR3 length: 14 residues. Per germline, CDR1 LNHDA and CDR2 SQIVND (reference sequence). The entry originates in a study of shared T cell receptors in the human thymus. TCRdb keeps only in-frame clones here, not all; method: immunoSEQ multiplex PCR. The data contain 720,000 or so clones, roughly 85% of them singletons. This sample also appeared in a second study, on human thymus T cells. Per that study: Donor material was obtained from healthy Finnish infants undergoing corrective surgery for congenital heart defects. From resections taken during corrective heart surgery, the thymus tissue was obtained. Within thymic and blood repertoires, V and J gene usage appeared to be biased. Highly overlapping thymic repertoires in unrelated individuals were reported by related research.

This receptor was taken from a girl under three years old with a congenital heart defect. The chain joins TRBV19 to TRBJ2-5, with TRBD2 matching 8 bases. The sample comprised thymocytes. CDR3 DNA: TGTGCCAGTCGGGAGGGAGGAGGACAAGAGACCCAGTACTTC. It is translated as CASREGGGQETQYF.